This section outlines one TCR beta chain sequence together with its context. Its antigen specificity is not known. No base qualities exist here, and no much larger clone lies one base off it. Libraries were prepared through the immunoSEQ multiplex PCR assay. RNA was extracted from all samples and reverse transcribed into cDNA, which served as template for TCR sequencing. First-strand cDNA was synthesized using SuperScript III with a 2:1 mix of oligo-dT and random hexamers. Amplification bias was assessed with a synthetic immune receptor repertoire, and residual bias was removed computationally. The source study handled its data this way. After raw reads were preprocessed to remove errors, the CDR3 was defined following IMGT conventions as running from the conserved cysteine to phenylalanine. To get clonality, Shannon entropy was normalized by log2 of the number of productive unique TCRs and the result was subtracted from 1. Scalp TCRbeta sequences were cross-referenced with sorted blood CD4 and CD8 repertoires so that the CD4 or CD8 identity of scalp clones could be inferred. TCRdb obtained this table from immuneACCESS and retained in-frame rearrangements with V and J assigned. These tables miss some clones; where compared with another copy, unresolved V genes account for less than half of the shortfall, and the remainder is unexplained. V and J calls and clone size are as listed in that table; D and trimming were resolved from the DNA. This sample has roughly 180,000 clones in its table, and 50% to 60% of those were observed once. 3% to 3.5% of the sample is in the top ten clones.

This specimen's time point label, per the study, means: approximately 4 weeks on oral tofacitinib. The sample's treatment or condition, from its label and the paper: oral pan-JAK inhibitor, 5-10 mg twice daily. Lesional scalp punch biopsies and peripheral blood were obtained from alopecia areata patients. PBMCs were separated by density centrifugation and stained for CD3, CD4 and CD8, after which CD4+ and CD8+ T cells were sorted on a FACSAria. These data originate in a study of CD8+ T cells in alopecia areata (dated by TCRdb to the late 2010s). Background on the whole study: Treated patients were enrolled in an open-label pilot trial of oral tofacitinib, 5 to 10 mg twice daily, for moderate-to-severe alopecia areata. Patients stayed on tofacitinib for 6 to 18 months and then had 6 months of follow-up off drug so that delayed response and recurrence could be assessed. The SALT score, which quantifies the percentage of affected scalp surface area, was used to measure disease severity in treated patients. High-throughput TCRbeta sequencing was used to examine T cell clonal expansion in alopecia areata in both the C3H/HeJ mouse model and human patients. Scalp tissue and sorted CD4+ and CD8+ peripheral blood T cells from patchy and totalis/universalis alopecia areata patients and from healthy controls were covered by human TCRbeta sequencing. Biopsies were taken from tofacitinib-treated patients at baseline and at 4 and 24 weeks of treatment, and a later scalp biopsy was taken in several of the tofacitinib-treated patients. Scalp clonality was compared across normal scalp (n=4), patchy alopecia areata scalp (n=8), and alopecia totalis/universalis scalp (n=8). The RNA source kit depended on sample type: the PAXgene miRNA kit for fixed scalp, the miRNeasy kit for PBMCs, and the RNeasy kit for mouse skin. Amplification of TCRbeta CDR3 regions was done by immunoSEQ multiplex PCR using 35 Vbeta forward primers and 13 Jbeta reverse primers.

Taken from the germline V gene, the CDR1 and CDR2 loops are MGHDK and SYGVNS. The germline V end is reduced by 3 bases and the J end by 9 bases; junction bases left unmatched: 13. From the cysteine through the phenylalanine, the CDR3 covers 15 amino acids. The entry retains the CDR3 DNA only, 45 bases that are in frame from base 1. The paper as a whole reports these results and caveats: Because the treated cohort was small and had only one nonresponder, larger studies are needed to examine links between baseline CD8+ expansion and response. Tofacitinib significantly decreased scalp clonality and the number of expanded CD8+ clones among the top 100 scalp clones. Many expanded lesional clones persisted in scalp and blood during tofacitinib treatment, which may partly explain relapse after stopping treatment. Resident alphabeta T cells in normal human skin are also sequenced, complicating scalp TCR repertoire analysis, unlike mouse skin dominated by gammadelta T cells. Compared with normal scalp, lesional scalp had higher clonality and more expanded CD8+ clones, particularly in alopecia totalis/universalis, a pattern that suggests antigenic drive. Shared TCR sequences between patients were less evident than in mice, which may be partly attributable to HLA diversity in the patient population.

The material was CD4+ T cells sorted from blood, obtained at week 4, from a patient treated with tofacitinib. The V and J segments used are TRBV25-1 and TRBJ1-2; 7 bases in the junction line up with TRBD1. This clonotype originated in a human donor with alopecia areata. The DNA reads TGTGCCAGCAGTGACGGGGGCAGGGGGGCCAGAAGCTACACCTTC. Its protein reads: CASSDGGRGARSYTF.